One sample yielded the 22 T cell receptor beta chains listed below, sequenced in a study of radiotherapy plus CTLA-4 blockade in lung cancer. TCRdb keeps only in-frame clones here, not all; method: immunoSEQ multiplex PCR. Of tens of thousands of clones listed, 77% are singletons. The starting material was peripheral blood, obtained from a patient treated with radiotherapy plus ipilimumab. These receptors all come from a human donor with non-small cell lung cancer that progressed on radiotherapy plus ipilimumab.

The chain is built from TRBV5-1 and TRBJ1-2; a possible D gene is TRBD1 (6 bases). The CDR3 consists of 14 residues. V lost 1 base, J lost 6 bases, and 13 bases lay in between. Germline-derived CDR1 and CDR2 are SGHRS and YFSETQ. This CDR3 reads CASSLQGRGDGYTF. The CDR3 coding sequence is TGCGCCAGCAGCTTGCAGGGGCGCGGTGATGGCTACACCTTC. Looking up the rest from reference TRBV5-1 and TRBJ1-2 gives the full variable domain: KAGVTQTPRYLIKTRGQQVTLSCSPISGHRSVSWYQQTPGQGLQFLFEYFSETQRNKGNFPGRFSGRQFSNSRSEMNVSTLELGDSALYLCASSLQGRGDGYTFGSGTRLTVV.

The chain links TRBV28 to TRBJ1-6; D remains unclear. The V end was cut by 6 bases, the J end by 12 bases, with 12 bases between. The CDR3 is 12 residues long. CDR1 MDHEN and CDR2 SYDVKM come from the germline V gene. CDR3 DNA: TGTGCCAGCAGCCCCCGGGCCGTACCCCTCCACTTT. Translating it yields CASSPRAVPLHF.

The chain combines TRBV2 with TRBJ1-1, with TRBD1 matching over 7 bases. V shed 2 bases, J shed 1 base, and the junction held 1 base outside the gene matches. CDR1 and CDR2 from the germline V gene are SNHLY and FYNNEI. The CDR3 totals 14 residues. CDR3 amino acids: CASSEKGANTEAFF. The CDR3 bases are TGTGCCAGCAGTGAAAAGGGGGCGAACACTGAAGCTTTCTTT.

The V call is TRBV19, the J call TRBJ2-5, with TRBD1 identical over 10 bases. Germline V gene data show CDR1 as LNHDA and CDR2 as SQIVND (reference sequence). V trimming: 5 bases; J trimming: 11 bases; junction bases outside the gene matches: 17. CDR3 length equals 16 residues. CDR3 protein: CASSDPSGTGVSEQYF. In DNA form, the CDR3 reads TGTGCCAGTAGTGACCCCTCCGGGACAGGGGTCTCGGAGCAGTACTTC.

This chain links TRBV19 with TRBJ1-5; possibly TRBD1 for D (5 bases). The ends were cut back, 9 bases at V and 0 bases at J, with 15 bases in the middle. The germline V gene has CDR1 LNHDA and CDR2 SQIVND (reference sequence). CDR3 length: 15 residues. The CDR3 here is CARGPPGHSNQPQHF. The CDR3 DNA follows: TGTGCCAGAGGACCCCCCGGACATAGCAATCAGCCCCAGCATTTT.

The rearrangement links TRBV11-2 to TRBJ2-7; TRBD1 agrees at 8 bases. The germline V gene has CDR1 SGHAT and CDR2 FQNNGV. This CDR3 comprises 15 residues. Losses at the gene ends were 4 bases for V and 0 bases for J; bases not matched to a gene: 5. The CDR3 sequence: CASSYDRGDSYEQYF. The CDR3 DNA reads TGTGCCAGCAGCTATGACAGGGGCGACTCCTACGAGCAGTACTTC.

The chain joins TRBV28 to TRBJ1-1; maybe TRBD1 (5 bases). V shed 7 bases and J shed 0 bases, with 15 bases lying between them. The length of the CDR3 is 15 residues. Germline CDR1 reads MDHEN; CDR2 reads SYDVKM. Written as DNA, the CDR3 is TGTGCCAGCACCCCGGCAGGGCGCGTGAACACTGAAGCTTTCTTT. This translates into CASTPAGRVNTEAFF.

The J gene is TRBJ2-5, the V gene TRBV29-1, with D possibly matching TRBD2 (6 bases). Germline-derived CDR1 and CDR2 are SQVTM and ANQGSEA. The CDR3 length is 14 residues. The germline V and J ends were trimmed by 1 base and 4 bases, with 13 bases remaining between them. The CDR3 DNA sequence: TGCAGCGTTGAAGTCCAGACTAGAGGAGAGACCCAGTACTTC. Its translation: CSVEVQTRGETQYF.

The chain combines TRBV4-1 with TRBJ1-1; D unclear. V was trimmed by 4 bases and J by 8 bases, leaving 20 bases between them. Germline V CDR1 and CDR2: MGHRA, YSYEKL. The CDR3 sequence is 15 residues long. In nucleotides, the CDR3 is TGCGCCAGCAGCCCCCTGGGGAGCTTCAACCTCGAAGCTTTCTTT. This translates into CASSPLGSFNLEAFF.

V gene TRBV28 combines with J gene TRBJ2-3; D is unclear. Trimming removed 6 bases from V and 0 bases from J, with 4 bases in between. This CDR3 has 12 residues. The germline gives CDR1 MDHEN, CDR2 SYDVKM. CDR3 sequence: CASRGSTDTQYF. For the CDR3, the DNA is TGTGCCAGCAGAGGGAGCACAGATACGCAGTATTTT.

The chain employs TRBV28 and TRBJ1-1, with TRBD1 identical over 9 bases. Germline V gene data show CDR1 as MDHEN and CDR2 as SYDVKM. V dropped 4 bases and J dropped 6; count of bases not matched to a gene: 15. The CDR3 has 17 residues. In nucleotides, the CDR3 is TGTGCCAGCAGTTACGCCGGGACAGGGACCCGAAACCCTGAAGCTTTCTTT. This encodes CASSYAGTGTRNPEAFF. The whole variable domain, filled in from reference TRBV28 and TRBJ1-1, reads DVKVTQSSRYLVKRTGEKVFLECVQDMDHENMFWYRQDPGLGLRLIYFSYDVKMKEKGDIPEGYSVSREKKERFSLILESASTNQTSMYLCASSYAGTGTRNPEAFFGQGTRLTVV.

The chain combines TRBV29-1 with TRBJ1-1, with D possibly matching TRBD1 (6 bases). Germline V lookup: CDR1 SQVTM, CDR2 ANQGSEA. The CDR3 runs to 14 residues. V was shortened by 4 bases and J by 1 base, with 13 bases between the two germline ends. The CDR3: CSVGWGRGNTEAFF. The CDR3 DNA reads TGCAGCGTTGGGTGGGGGCGGGGGAACACTGAAGCTTTCTTT.

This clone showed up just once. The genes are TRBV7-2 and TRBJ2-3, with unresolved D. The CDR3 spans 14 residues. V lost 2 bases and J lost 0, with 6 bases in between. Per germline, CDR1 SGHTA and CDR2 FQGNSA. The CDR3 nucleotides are TGTGCCAGCAGCTTAAGGGAAAGCACAGATACGCAGTATTTT. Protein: CASSLRESTDTQYF. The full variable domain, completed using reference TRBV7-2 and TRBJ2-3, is GAGVSQSPSNKVTEKGKDVELRCDPISGHTALYWYRQSLGQGLEFLIYFQGNSAPDKSGLPSDRFSAERTGGSVSTLTIQRTQQEDSAVYLCASSLRESTDTQYFGPGTRLTVL.

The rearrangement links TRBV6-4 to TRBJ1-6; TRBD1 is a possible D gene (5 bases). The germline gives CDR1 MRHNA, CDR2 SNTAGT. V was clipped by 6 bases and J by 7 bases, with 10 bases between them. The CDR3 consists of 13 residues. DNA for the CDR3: TGTGCCAGCAGCCGGGACCTGAATTCACCCCTCCACTTT. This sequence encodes CASSRDLNSPLHF.

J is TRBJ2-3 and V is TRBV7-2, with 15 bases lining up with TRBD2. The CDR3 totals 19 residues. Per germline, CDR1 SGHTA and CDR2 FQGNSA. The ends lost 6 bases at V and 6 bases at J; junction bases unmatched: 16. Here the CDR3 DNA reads TGTGCCAGCAGACTCCGAGGACTAGCGGGGGGGGCCAGAGCCGATACGCAGTATTTT. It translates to CASRLRGLAGGARADTQYF.

The CDR3 sequence: CASSLYSQETQYF. In DNA form, the CDR3 reads TGTGCCAGCAGCCTTTACAGCCAAGAGACCCAGTACTTC. This chain uses TRBV11-2 with TRBJ2-5; no firm D call. V lost 5 bases to trimming and J lost 1 base, with 8 bases between them. Germline CDR1 is SGHAT and CDR2 is FQNNGV. This CDR3 spans 13 amino acids.

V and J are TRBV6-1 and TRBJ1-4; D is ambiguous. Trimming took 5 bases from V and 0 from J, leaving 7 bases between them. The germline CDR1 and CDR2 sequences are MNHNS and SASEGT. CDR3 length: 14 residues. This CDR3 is CASSSVATNEKLFF. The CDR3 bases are TGTGCCAGCAGTTCGGTTGCAACTAATGAAAAACTGTTTTTT.

This CDR3 reads CASSIAASRYSNQPQHF. The CDR3 DNA sequence: TGTGCCAGTAGTATAGCCGCCTCCAGGTATAGCAATCAGCCCCAGCATTTT. The chain has TRBV19 and TRBJ1-5, with D unclear. Germline CDR1 is LNHDA and CDR2 is SQIVND (reference sequence). V lost 1 base and J 0 bases, leaving 13 bases between the germline ends. The CDR3 sequence is 17 residues long.

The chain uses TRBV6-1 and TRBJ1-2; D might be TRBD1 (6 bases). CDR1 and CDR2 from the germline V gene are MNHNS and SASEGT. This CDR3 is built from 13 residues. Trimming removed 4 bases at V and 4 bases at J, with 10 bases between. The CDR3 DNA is TGTGCCAGCAGTGTTCGGACAGCCTATGGCTACACCTTC. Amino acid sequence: CASSVRTAYGYTF.

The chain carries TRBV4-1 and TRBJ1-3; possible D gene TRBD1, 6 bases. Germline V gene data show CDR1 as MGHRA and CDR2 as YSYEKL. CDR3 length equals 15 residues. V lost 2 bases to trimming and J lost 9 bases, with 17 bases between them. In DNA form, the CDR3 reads TGCGCCAGCAGCCAAATGGGAGGGGCCAGGGGCACCATATATTTT. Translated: CASSQMGGARGTIYF.

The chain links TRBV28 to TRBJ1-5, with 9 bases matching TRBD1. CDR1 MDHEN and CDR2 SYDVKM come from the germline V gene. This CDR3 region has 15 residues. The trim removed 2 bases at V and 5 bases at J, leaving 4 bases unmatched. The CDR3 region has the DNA TGTGCCAGCAGTTTACTGGGACAGGGTGATCAGCCCCAGCATTTT. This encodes CASSLLGQGDQPQHF.

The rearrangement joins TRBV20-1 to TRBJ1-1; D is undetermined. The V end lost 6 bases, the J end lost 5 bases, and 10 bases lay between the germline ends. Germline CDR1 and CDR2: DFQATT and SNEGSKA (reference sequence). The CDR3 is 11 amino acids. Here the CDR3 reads CSAPRETEAFF. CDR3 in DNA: TGCAGTGCACCAAGGGAGACTGAAGCTTTCTTT.